The 5 T cell receptor beta chains reported below all come from one sample, sequenced in a study of Graves' ophthalmopathy and Graves' hyperthyroidism. Transcripts of RNA were the source for amplifying TCR beta CDR3 regions. The first round was an RT-PCR with HTBI primers, and the second round was a multiplex PCR. TCRdb reprocessed the multiplex PCR reads via MiXCR and lists one record per CDR3 protein. The table lists 400,000 to 450,000 distinct CDR3 sequences, around 21% of them singletons, with 2.5% to 3% in the top ten. The sample consisted of peripheral blood. These receptors all come from a woman under 30 with stable Graves' hyperthyroidism.

In this sample, this clonotype turned up many times. The chain links TRBV27 to TRBJ2-7, with 7 positions matching TRBD2. The ends lost 6 bases at V and 3 bases at J; junction bases unmatched: 8. The CDR3 consists of 14 residues. Per germline, CDR1 MNHEY and CDR2 SMNVEV (reference sequence). The CDR3: CASRPSGGGYEQYF. CDR3 nucleotide sequence: TGTGCCAGCAGACCATCTGGGGGGGGCTACGAGCAGTACTTC.

This clonotype was counted ten times or more. V is TRBV24-1 and J is TRBJ1-2; D might be TRBD1 (6 bases). The CDR3 has 13 amino acids. Germline V lookup: CDR1 KGHDR, CDR2 SFDVKD. V shed 4 bases and J shed 4 bases, with 9 bases lying between them. The CDR3 protein is CATSEGAFYGYTF. The CDR3 DNA follows: TGTGCCACCAGTGAGGGGGCCTTCTATGGCTACACCTTC.

The V call is TRBV25-1, the J call TRBJ1-2; D unclear. V was shortened by 3 bases and J by 5 bases, with 31 bases between the two germline ends. The germline gives CDR1 MGHDK, CDR2 SYGVNS. This CDR3 has 20 residues. CDR3 bases: TGTGCCAGCAGTGACCAGAGAAACTCGGTCGGACGCACTTTCCGGTATGGCTACACCTTC. Translation: CASSDQRNSVGRTFRYGYTF.

This clonotype was observed at least ten times. The chain joins TRBV6-2 or TRBV6-3 to TRBJ2-7; D could derive from TRBD1 or TRBD2 (5 bases each). CDR1 and CDR2 (germline): MNHEY, SVGEGT. This CDR3 contains 14 residues. The ends were cut back, 6 bases at V and 4 bases at J, with 16 bases in the middle. CDR3 DNA sequence: TGTGCCAGCAGATCCTGGGAGACAGATTACGAGCAGTACTTC. Its translation is CASRSWETDYEQYF.

In its sample, this clonotype was seen many times. This chain links TRBV5-1 with TRBJ2-5, with 7 positions matching TRBD1. CDR1 is SGHRS, CDR2 YFSETQ, per germline. The CDR3 covers 14 residues. The J segment lost 1 base and the V segment lost 6 bases, leaving 6 bases of the junction unmatched. The chain's CDR3 is CASTKGQLQETQYF. In nucleotides, the CDR3 is TGCGCCAGCACTAAGGGACAGCTCCAAGAGACCCAGTACTTC.